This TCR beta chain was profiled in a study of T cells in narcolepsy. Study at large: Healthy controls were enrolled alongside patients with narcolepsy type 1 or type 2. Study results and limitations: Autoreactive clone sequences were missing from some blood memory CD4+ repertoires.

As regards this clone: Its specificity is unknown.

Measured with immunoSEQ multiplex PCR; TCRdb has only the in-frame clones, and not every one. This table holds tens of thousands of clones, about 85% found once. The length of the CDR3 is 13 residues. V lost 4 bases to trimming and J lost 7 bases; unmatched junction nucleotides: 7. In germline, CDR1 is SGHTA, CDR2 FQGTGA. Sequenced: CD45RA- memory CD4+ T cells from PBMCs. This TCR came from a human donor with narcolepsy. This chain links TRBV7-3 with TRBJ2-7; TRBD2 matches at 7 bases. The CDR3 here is CASSSGPAGEQYF. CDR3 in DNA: TGTGCCAGCAGCTCCGGGCCAGCGGGGGAGCAGTACTTC.